These T cell receptor beta chains were read from a single sample in a study of shared clonotypes between healthy human individuals. The data were produced by immunoSEQ multiplex PCR, yet TCRdb's version contains in-frame clones alone and is incomplete. The sample records approximately 2.5 million clones, approximately 94% being singletons. The sequenced sample consisted of naive CD4+ T cells sorted from blood. Receptors originate from a man younger than 30 in good health. Both conserved end residues are part of each CDR3. Fields, in order: V gene, clone size, J gene, D gene, CDR3 protein, CDR3 DNA. The D gene is left open where the match is weak. Size is omitted from some rows. Given values are once, few, many or a class for expanded clones.

V: TRBV9
size: -
J: TRBJ2-5
D: TRBD2
CDR3: CASSAGTSVRGFLETQYF
DNA: TGTGCCAGCAGCGCTGGGACTAGCGTTAGGGGCTTCCTAGAGACCCAGTACTTC

V: TRBV10-2
size: once
J: TRBJ1-6
D: -
CDR3: CASSDQYNSPLHF
DNA: TGCGCCAGCAGTGACCAGTATAATTCACCCCTCCACTTT

V: TRBV6-5
size: -
J: TRBJ2-7
D: TRBD1
CDR3: CASSRTGQGAHEQYF
DNA: TGTGCCAGCAGTCGGACGGGACAGGGGGCCCACGAGCAGTACTTC

V: TRBV18
size: -
J: TRBJ2-3
D: TRBD1
CDR3: CASSPPGQGSDTQYF
DNA: TGTGCCAGCTCACCTCCGGGACAGGGATCAGATACGCAGTATTTT

V: TRBV7-7
size: -
J: TRBJ1-1
D: -
CDR3: CASSLAPNTEAFF
DNA: TGTGCTAGCAGCTTAGCGCCAAACACTGAAGCTTTCTTT

V: TRBV7-2
size: -
J: TRBJ2-7
D: -
CDR3: CASSPADQRYEQYF
DNA: TGTGCCAGCAGCCCAGCGGACCAGAGGTACGAGCAGTACTTC

V: TRBV15
size: -
J: TRBJ2-1
D: TRBD2
CDR3: CASRGTSGSLAYNEQFF
DNA: TGTGCCTCGAGGGGGACTAGCGGGAGTTTGGCCTACAATGAGCAGTTCTTC

V: TRBV27
size: -
J: TRBJ1-2
D: -
CDR3: CASRANYGYTF
DNA: TGTGCCAGCAGGGCTAACTATGGCTACACCTTC

V: TRBV19
size: -
J: TRBJ2-7
D: -
CDR3: CASSTKRVGTYEQYF
DNA: TGTGCCAGTAGTACGAAGCGGGTGGGGACCTACGAGCAGTACTTC

V: TRBV29-1
size: -
J: TRBJ2-6
D: -
CDR3: CSVEDGQVGANVLTF
DNA: TGCAGCGTTGAAGATGGGCAGGTCGGGGCCAACGTCCTGACTTTC